The T cell receptor (beta chain) described here comes from a study of blood T cell repertoires in COVID-19. TCRdb's table, derived via immunoSEQ multiplex PCR, lists solely in-frame clones and lacks some. The data contain about 250,000 clones, roughly 86% of them singletons. Germline CDR1 reads SGHNT; CDR2 reads YENEEA. V was pared by 4 bases and J by 9 bases, with 6 bases of the junction left unmatched. The CDR3 length is 13 residues. The source material was peripheral blood. The receptor's source is a woman over 75 with COVID-19, enrolled during active disease. This chain connects TRBV11-3 to TRBJ2-1; 7 bases line up with TRBD2. CDR3 in DNA: TGTGCCAGCAGCTCCGGGGGAGGGCGTGAGCAGTTCTTC. It translates to CASSSGGGREQFF.